The entry below describes one TCR beta chain. This entry comes from a study of control samples from healthy donors and cancer patients. From germline, CDR1 is SGHRS and CDR2 YFSETQ. V was pared by 4 bases and J by 4 bases, with 4 bases of the junction left unmatched. The length of the CDR3 is 14 residues. Assay: immunoSEQ multiplex PCR; the TCRdb copy retains only in-frame clones and omits some. The table lists 50,000 to 65,000 clones, less than 95% of them singletons. The chain links TRBV5-1 to TRBJ2-3; 9 bases fit TRBD2. This TCR derives from a woman between 45 and 60 years old with colorectal cancer. Material: PBMCs. This CDR3 is CASSGGLASDTQYF. The CDR3 bases are TGCGCCAGCAGCGGGGGACTAGCTTCAGATACGCAGTATTTT.